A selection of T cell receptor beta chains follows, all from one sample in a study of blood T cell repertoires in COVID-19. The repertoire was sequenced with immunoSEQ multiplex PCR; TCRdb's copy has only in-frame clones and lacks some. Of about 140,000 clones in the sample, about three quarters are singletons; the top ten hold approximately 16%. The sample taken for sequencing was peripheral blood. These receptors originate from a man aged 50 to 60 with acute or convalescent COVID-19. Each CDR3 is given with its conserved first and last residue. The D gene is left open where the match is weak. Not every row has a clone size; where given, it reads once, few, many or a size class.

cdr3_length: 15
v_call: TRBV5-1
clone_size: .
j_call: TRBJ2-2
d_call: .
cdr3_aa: CASSLEAGGTGELFF
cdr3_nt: TGCGCCAGCAGCTTGGAGGCAGGGGGGACCGGGGAGCTGTTTTTT

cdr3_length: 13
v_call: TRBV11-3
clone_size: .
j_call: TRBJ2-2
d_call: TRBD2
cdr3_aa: CASSWTSPGELFF
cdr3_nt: TGTGCCAGCAGCTGGACTAGCCCCGGGGAGCTGTTTTTT

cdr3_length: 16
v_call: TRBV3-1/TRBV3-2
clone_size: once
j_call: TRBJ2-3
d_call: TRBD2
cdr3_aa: CASSPSGTSGRDTQYF
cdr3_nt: TGTGCCAGCAGCCCCTCCGGGACTAGCGGAAGAGATACGCAGTATTTT

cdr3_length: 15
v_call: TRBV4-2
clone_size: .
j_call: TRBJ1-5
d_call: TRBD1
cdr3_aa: CASSRGTGKGQPQHF
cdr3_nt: TGTGCCAGCAGCCGCGGGACAGGGAAGGGGCAGCCCCAGCATTTT

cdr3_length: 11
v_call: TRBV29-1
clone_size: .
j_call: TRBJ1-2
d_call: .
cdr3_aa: CSVENAQGSSF
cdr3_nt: TGCAGCGTTGAAAACGCACAGGGCTCGTCCTTC

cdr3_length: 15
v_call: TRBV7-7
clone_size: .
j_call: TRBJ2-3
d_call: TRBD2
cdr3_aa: CASSSLGAGGDTQYF
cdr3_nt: TGTGCCAGCAGCTCTCTGGGAGCGGGGGGAGATACGCAGTATTTT

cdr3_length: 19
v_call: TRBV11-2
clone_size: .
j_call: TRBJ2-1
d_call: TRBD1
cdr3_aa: CASSFDLLWRTGGYNEQFF
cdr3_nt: TGTGCCAGCAGCTTTGATCTCCTTTGGCGGACAGGGGGTTACAATGAGCAGTTCTTC

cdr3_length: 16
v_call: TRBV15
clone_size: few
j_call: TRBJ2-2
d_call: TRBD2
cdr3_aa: CATSRTSGGFTGELFF
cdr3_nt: TGTGCCACCAGCAGAACTAGCGGGGGATTCACCGGGGAGCTGTTTTTT

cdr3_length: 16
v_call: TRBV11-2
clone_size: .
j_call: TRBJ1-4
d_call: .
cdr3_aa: CASSLQGPRHSEKLFF
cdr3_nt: TGTGCCAGCAGCCTCCAGGGGCCCCGGCATAGTGAAAAACTGTTTTTT

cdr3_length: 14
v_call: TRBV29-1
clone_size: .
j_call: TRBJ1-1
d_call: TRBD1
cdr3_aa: CSVEQATGGTEAFF
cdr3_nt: TGCAGCGTTGAGCAGGCGACAGGGGGCACTGAAGCTTTCTTT

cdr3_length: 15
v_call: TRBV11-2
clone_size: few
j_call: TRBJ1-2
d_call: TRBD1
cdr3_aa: CASSLGLTGDYGYTF
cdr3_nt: TGTGCCAGCAGCTTGGGGCTGACAGGGGATTATGGCTACACCTTC

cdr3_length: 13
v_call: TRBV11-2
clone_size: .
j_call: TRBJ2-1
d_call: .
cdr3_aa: CASSLDRNNEQFF
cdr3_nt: TGTGCCAGCAGCTTAGACAGGAATAATGAGCAGTTCTTC

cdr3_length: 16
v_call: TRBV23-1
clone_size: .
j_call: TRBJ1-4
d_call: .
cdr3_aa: CASSHLLSTKNEKLFF
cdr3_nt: TGCGCCAGCAGTCATCTTCTCTCCACTAAAAATGAAAAACTGTTTTTT

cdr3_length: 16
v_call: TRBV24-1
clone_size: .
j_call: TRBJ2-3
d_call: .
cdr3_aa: CATSDLSGASTDTQYF
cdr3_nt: TGTGCCACCAGTGATTTGTCAGGGGCTAGCACAGATACGCAGTATTTT

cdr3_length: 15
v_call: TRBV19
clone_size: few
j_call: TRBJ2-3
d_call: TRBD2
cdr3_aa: CASRTSGERADTQYF
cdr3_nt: TGTGCCAGTAGGACTAGCGGGGAGCGGGCAGATACGCAGTATTTT

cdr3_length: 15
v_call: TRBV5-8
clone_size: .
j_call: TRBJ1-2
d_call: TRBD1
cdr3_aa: CASSLAVRTGLSYTF
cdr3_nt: TGTGCCAGCAGCTTGGCCGTTAGGACAGGGCTCAGCTACACCTTC

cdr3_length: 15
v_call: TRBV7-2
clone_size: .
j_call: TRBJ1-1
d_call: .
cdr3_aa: CASSFGTAMNTEAFF
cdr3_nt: TGTGCCAGCAGCTTCGGAACAGCTATGAACACTGAAGCTTTCTTT

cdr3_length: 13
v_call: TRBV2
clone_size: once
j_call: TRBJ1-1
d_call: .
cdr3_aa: CASSETFYTEAFF
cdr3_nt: TGTGCCAGCAGTGAAACCTTCTATACTGAAGCTTTCTTT

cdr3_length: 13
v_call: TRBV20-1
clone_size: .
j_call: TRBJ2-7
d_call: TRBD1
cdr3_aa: CSASGTGGKEQYF
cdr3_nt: TGCAGTGCTAGTGGGACAGGGGGGAAAGAGCAGTACTTC

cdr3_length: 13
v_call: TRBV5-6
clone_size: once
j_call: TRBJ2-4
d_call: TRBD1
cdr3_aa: CASSVTGDDIQYF
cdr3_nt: TGTGCCAGCAGCGTGACAGGGGATGACATTCAGTACTTC

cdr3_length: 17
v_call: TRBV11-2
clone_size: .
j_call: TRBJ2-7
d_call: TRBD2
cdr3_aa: CASSRGIGSGVAYEQYF
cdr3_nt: TGTGCCAGCAGCCGAGGAATTGGTAGCGGGGTCGCCTACGAGCAGTACTTC

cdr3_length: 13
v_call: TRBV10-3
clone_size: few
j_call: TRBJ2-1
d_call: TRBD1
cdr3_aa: CAINRDRVDEQFF
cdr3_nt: TGTGCCATCAACCGGGACAGGGTGGATGAGCAGTTCTTC

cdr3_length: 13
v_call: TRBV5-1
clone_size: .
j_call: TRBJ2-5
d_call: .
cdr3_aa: CASSFGEGETQYF
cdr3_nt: TGCGCCAGCAGCTTCGGTGAGGGAGAGACCCAGTACTTC

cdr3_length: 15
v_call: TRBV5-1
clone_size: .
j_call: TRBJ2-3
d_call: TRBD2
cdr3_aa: CASRGLLHSTDTQYF
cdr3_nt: TGCGCCAGCAGGGGACTACTTCATAGCACAGATACGCAGTATTTT

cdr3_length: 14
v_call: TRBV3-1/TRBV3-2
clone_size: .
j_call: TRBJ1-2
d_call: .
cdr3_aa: CASSQRGYNGGYTF
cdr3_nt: TGTGCCAGCAGCCAACGAGGGTATAACGGCGGCTACACCTTC

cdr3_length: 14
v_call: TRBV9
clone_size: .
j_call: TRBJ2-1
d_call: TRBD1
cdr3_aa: CASSGQGADDEQFF
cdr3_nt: TGTGCCAGCAGCGGACAGGGGGCGGACGATGAGCAGTTCTTC

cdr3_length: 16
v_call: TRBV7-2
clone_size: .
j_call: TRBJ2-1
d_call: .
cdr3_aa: CASSPTVRGPYNEQFF
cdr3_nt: TGTGCCAGCAGCCCCACGGTGCGGGGCCCCTACAATGAGCAGTTCTTC

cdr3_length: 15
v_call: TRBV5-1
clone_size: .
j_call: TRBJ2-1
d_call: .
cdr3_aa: CASSLEGPGGNEQFF
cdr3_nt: TGCGCCAGCAGCTTGGAAGGGCCCGGAGGCAATGAGCAGTTCTTC

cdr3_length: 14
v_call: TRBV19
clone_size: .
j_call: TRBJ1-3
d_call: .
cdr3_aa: CASSSGGSGNTIYF
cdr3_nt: TGTGCCAGTAGTTCAGGAGGTTCTGGAAACACCATATATTTT

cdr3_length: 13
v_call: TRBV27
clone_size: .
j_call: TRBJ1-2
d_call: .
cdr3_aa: CASSLRGSYGYTF
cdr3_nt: TGTGCCAGCAGTTTAAGGGGGTCCTATGGCTACACCTTC

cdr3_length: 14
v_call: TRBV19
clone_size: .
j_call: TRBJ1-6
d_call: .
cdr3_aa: CASSIGPYNSPLHF
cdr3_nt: TGTGCCAGTAGTATAGGGCCCTATAATTCACCCCTCCACTTT

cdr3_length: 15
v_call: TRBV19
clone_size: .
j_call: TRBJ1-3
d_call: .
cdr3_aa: CASSIVPGRGNTIYF
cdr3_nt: TGTGCCAGTAGTATAGTACCTGGCAGAGGAAACACCATATATTTT

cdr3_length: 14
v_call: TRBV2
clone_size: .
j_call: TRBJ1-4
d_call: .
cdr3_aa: CASSRVGRDEKLFF
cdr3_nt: TGTGCCAGCAGTCGGGTGGGGCGCGATGAAAAACTGTTTTTT

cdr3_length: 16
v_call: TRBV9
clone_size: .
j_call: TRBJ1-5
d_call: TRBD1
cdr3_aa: CASSVGTGAYGQPQHF
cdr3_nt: TGTGCCAGCAGCGTAGGGACAGGGGCGTACGGTCAGCCCCAGCATTTT

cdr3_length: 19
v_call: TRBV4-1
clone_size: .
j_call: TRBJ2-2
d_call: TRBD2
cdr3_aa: CASSQEPGLARGNTGELFF
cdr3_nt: TGCGCCAGCAGCCAAGAGCCGGGACTAGCGAGGGGCAACACCGGGGAGCTGTTTTTT

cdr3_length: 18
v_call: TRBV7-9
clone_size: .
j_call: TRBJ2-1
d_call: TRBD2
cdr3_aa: CASSLVSLAGGRGNEQFF
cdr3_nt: TGTGCCAGCAGCTTAGTTTCACTAGCGGGGGGGCGGGGCAATGAGCAGTTCTTC

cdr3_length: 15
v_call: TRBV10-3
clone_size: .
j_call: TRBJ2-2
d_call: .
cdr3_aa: CAISSGSENTGELFF
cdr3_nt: TGTGCCATCAGTTCCGGCAGCGAGAACACCGGGGAGCTGTTTTTT

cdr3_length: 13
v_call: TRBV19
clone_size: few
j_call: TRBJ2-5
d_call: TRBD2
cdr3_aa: CASSTGGAETQYF
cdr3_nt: TGTGCCAGTAGTACGGGGGGGGCAGAGACCCAGTACTTC

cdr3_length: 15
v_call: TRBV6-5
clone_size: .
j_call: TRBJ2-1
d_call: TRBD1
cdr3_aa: CASSFGRGLSNEQFF
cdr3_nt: TGTGCCAGCAGTTTCGGCAGGGGGCTTTCTAATGAGCAGTTCTTC

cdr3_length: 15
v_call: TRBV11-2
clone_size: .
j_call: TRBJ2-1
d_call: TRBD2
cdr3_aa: CASSLGGGYYNEQFF
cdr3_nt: TGTGCCAGCAGCTTAGGCGGGGGGTACTACAATGAGCAGTTCTTC

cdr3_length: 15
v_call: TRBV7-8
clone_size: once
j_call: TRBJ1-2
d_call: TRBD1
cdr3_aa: CASSARQGTAYGYTF
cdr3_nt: TGTGCCAGCAGCGCCCGACAGGGGACAGCCTATGGCTACACCTTC

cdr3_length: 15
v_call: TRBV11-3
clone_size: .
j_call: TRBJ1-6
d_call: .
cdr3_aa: CASRTTQPYNSPLHF
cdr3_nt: TGTGCCAGCAGAACCACTCAACCCTATAATTCACCCCTCCACTTT

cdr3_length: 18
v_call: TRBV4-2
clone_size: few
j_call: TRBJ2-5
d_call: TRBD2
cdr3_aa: CASSQGVVLAGGQETQYF
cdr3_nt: TGTGCCAGCAGCCAAGGGGTAGTGCTAGCGGGGGGGCAAGAGACCCAGTACTTC

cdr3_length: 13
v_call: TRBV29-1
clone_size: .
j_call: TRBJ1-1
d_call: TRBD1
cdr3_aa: CSVQGQLNTEAFF
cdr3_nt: TGCAGCGTTCAGGGACAGCTGAACACTGAAGCTTTCTTT

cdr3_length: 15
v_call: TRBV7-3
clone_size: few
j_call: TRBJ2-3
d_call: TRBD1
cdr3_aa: CASSWGQGDTDTQYF
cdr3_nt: TGTGCCAGCAGCTGGGGACAGGGGGACACAGATACGCAGTATTTT